This T cell receptor (beta chain) was identified in a study of cytomegalovirus exposure and HLA in healthy donors. 13 Jbeta primers and 60 Vbeta primers were used for the PCR. The assay was immunoSEQ multiplex PCR, and TCRdb's table has in-frame clones only and misses some. The data hold roughly 130,000 clones, with about 79% observed a single time. The CDR3 is made up of 15 amino acids. The V end lost 3 bases, the J end lost 0 bases, and 11 bases lay between the germline ends. Germline V CDR1 and CDR2: SGHAT, FQNNGV. Healthy bone marrow donors made up the cohort. This TCR came from a man aged 18 to 30 in good health and CMV-seronegative. Sequenced input: PBMCs. This chain connects TRBV11-2 to TRBJ1-1, with a weak D call TRBD1 (6 bases). CDR3: CASSFGGAMNTEAFF. The CDR3 DNA follows: TGTGCCAGCAGCTTTGGGGGGGCCATGAACACTGAAGCTTTCTTT.